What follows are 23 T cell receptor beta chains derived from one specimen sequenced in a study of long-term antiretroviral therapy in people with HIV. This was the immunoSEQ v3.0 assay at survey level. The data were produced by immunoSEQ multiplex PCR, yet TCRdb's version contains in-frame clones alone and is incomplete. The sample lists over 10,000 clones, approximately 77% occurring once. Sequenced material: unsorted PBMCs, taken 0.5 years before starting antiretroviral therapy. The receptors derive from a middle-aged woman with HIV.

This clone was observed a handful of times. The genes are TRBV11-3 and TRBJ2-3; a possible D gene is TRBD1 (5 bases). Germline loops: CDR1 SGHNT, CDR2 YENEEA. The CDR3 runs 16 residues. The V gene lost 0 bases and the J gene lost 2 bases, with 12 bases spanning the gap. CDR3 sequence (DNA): TGTGCCAGCAGCTTAGAAGGGGAAGGGCCCACAGATACGCAGTATTTT. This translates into CASSLEGEGPTDTQYF.

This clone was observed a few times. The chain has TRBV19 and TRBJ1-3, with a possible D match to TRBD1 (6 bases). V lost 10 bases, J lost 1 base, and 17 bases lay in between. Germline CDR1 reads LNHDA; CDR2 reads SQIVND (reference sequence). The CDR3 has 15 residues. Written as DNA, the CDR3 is TGTGCCACTAGCCACAGGGAACGGTCTGGAAACACCATATATTTT. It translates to CATSHRERSGNTIYF.

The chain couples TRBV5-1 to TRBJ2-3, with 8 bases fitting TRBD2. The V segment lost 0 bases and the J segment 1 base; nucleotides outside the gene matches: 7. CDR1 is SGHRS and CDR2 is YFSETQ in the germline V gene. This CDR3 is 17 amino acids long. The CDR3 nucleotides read TGCGCCAGCAGCTTGGGACCGAGCGGGGGAGGCACAGATACGCAGTATTTT. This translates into CASSLGPSGGGTDTQYF.

DNA for the CDR3: TGTGCCAGCAGCTTATCAGCGGGAGGAGGCGGGGAGCTGTTTTTT. This sequence encodes CASSLSAGGGGELFF. V gene TRBV7-2 combines with J gene TRBJ2-2; the match to TRBD2 covers 9 bases. The CDR3 sequence is 15 residues long. J gave up 7 bases and V 2 bases, and 5 bases lay outside the gene matches. Germline V gives CDR1 SGHTA, CDR2 FQGNSA.

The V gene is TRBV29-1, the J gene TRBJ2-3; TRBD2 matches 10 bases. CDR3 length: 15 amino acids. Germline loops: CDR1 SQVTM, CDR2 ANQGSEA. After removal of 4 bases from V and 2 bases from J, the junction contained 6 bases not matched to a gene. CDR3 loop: CSVVPGTSATDTQYF. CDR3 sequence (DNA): TGCAGCGTTGTACCCGGGACTAGCGCCACAGATACGCAGTATTTT.

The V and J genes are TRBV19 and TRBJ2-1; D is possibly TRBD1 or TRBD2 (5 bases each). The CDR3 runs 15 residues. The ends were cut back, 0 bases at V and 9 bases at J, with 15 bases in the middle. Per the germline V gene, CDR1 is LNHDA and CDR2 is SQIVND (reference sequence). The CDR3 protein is CASSIDWGGSAEQFF. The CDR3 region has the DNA TGTGCCAGTAGTATAGACTGGGGCGGGTCCGCTGAGCAGTTCTTC.

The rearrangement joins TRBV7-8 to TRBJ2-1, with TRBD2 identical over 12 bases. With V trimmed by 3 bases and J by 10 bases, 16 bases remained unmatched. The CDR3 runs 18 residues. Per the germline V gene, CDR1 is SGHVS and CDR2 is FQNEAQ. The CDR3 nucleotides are TGTGCCAGCAGCTTGGCGGCGCCCCTAGCGGGGGGGTTTTCGGAGCAGTTCTTC. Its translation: CASSLAAPLAGGFSEQFF.

As DNA, the CDR3 is TGCGCCAGCAGCTTCAGTGGGGCTGAAGCTTTCTTT. Amino acids: CASSFSGAEAFF. The V call is TRBV5-1, the J call TRBJ1-1, with D unresolved. CDR1 and CDR2 (germline): SGHRS, YFSETQ. Trimming pared 2 bases from V and 6 bases from J, leaving 8 bases between. The CDR3 totals 12 residues.

The CDR3 DNA is TGTGCCAGTAGTATCAGGGCGGGAGACTATGGCTACACCTTC. Translation: CASSIRAGDYGYTF. The chain uses TRBV19 and TRBJ1-2; perhaps TRBD1 as D (5 bases). V was pared by 3 bases and J by 3 bases, with 11 bases between. The CDR3 runs 14 residues. Germline CDR1 and CDR2: LNHDA and SQIVND (reference sequence).

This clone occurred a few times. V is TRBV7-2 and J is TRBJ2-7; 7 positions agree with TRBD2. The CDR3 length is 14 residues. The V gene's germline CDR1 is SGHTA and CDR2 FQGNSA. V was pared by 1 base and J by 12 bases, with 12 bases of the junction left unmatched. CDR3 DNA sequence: TGTGCCAGCAGCTTAGAGCTGTTGAGCGGGAATCTGTACTTC. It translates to CASSLELLSGNLYF.

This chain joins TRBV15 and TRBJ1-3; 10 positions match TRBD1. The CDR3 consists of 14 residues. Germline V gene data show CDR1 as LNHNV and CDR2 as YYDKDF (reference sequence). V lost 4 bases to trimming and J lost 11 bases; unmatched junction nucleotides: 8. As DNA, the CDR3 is TGTGCCACCAGCACCCGGACAGGGGGGAGTGCCATATATTTT. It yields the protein CATSTRTGGSAIYF.

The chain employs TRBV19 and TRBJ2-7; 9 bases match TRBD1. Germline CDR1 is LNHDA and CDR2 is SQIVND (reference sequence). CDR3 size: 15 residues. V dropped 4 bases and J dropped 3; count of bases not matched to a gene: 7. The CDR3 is CASSTGQGVFYEQYF. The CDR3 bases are TGTGCCAGTAGTACGGGACAGGGTGTATTCTACGAGCAGTACTTC.

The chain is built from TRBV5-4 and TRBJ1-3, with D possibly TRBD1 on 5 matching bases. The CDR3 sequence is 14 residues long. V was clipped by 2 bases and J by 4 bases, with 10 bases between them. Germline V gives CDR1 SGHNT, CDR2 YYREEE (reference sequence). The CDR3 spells CASSFQGSGNTIYF. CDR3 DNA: TGTGCCAGCAGCTTCCAGGGATCCGGAAACACCATATATTTT.

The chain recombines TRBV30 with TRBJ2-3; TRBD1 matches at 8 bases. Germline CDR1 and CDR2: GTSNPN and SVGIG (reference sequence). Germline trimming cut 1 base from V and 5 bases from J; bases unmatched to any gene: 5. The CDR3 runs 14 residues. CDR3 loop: CAWSGTGTGDTQYF. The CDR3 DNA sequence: TGTGCCTGGAGTGGGACAGGGACGGGAGATACGCAGTATTTT.

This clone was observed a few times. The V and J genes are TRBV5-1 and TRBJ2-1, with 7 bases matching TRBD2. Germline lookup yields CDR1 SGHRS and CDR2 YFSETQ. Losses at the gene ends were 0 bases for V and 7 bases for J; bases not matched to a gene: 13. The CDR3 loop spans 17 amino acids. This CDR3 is CASSLATGGRPGNEQFF. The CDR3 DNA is TGCGCCAGCAGCTTGGCAACTGGCGGGAGACCTGGGAATGAGCAGTTCTTC.

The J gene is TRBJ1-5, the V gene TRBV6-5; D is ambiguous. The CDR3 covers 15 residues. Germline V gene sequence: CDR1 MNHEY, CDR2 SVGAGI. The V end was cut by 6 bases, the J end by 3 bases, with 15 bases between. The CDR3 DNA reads TGTGCCAGCAGCCCAGAGGTGGCCCCCAATCAGCCCCAGCATTTT. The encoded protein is CASSPEVAPNQPQHF.

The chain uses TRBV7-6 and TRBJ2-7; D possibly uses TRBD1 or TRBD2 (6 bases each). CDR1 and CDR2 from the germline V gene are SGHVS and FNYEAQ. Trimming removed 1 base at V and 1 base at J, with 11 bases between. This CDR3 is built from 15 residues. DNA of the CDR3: TGTGCCAGCAGCTTAGAGGGGGGTTCTTCCTACGAGCAGTACTTC. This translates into CASSLEGGSSYEQYF.

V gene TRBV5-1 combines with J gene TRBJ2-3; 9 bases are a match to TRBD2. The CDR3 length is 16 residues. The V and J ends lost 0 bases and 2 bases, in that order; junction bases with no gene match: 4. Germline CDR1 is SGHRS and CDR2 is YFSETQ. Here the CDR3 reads CASSLGIAGDTDTQYF. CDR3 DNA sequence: TGCGCCAGCAGCTTGGGAATAGCGGGAGACACAGATACGCAGTATTTT. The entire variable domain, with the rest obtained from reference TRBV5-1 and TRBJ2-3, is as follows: KAGVTQTPRYLIKTRGQQVTLSCSPISGHRSVSWYQQTPGQGLQFLFEYFSETQRNKGNFPGRFSGRQFSNSRSEMNVSTLELGDSALYLCASSLGIAGDTDTQYFGPGTRLTVL.

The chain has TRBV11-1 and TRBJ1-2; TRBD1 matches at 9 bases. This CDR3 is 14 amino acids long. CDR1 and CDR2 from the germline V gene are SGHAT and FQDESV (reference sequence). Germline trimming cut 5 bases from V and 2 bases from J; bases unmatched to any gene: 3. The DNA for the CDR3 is TGTGCCAGCAGCCAGGGACAGGGAAACTATGGCTACACCTTC. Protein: CASSQGQGNYGYTF.

CDR3 in amino acids: CASSPDRGHGYTF. The CDR3 DNA sequence: TGTGCCAGCAGTCCGGACAGGGGGCATGGCTACACCTTC. This sequence joins TRBV6-6 and TRBJ1-2; 11 positions match TRBD1. Unmatched junction bases numbered 2, after V lost 5 bases and J lost 6 bases. Germline values: CDR1 MNHNY, CDR2 SVGAGI (reference sequence). The CDR3 spans 13 residues.

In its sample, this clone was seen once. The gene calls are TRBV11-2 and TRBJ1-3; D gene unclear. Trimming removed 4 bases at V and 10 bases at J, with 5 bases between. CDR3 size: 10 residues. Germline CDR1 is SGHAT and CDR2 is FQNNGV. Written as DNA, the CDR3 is TGTGCCAGCAGCTCTGGAACCATATATTTT. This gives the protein CASSSGTIYF.

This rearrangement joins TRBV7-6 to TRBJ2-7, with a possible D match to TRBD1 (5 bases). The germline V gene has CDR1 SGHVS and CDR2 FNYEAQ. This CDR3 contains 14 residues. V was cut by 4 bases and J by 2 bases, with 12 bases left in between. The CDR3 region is CASSSLDSPYEQYF. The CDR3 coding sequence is TGTGCCAGCAGCTCGCTCGACAGTCCCTACGAGCAGTACTTC.

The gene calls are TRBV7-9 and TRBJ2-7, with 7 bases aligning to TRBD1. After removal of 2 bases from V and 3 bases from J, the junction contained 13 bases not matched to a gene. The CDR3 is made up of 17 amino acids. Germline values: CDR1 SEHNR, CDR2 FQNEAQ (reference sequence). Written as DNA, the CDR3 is TGTGCCAGCAGCTTAACGTTAGTGGGGACAGTAGACTACGAGCAGTACTTC. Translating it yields CASSLTLVGTVDYEQYF.